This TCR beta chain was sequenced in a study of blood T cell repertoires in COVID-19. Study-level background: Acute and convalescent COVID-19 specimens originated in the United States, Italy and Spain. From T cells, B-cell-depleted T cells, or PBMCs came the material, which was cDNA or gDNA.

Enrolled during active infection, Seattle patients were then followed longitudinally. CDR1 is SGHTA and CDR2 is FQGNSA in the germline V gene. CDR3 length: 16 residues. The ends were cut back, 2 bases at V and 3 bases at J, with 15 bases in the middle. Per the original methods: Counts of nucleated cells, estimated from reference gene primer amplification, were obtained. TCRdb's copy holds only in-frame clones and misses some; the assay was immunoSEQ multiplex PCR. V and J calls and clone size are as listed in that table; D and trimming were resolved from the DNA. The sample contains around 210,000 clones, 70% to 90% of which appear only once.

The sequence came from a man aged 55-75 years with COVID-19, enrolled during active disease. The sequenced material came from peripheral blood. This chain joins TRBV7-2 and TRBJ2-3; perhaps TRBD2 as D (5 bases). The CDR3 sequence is CASSLRGKLTTDTQYF. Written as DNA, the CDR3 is TGTGCCAGCAGCTTACGGGGAAAGCTAACTACAGATACGCAGTATTTT.